This section outlines one T cell receptor beta chain sequence together with its context. The data were obtained in a study of cytomegalovirus exposure and HLA in healthy donors. PCR amplification relied on 60 Vbeta primers (plus 13 Jbeta primers). Libraries were prepared by immunoSEQ multiplex PCR; TCRdb keeps only in-frame clonotypes and omits some of them. The sample contains about 190,000 clones, approximately 75% of which appear only once. This CDR3 comprises 16 residues. Between the trimmed V and J ends, which lost 0 bases and 2 bases, there was a span of 10 bases. The germline CDR1 and CDR2 sequences are LNHNV and YYDKDF (reference sequence).

Sequences were obtained from PBMCs. The TCR originated in a man between 25 and 39 years old in good health and CMV-seropositive. The rearrangement links TRBV15 to TRBJ1-4; maybe TRBD1 (6 bases). The CDR3 reads CATSRDGQGTNEKLFF. CDR3 DNA sequence: TGTGCCACCAGCAGAGATGGGCAGGGGACTAATGAAAAACTGTTTTTT.